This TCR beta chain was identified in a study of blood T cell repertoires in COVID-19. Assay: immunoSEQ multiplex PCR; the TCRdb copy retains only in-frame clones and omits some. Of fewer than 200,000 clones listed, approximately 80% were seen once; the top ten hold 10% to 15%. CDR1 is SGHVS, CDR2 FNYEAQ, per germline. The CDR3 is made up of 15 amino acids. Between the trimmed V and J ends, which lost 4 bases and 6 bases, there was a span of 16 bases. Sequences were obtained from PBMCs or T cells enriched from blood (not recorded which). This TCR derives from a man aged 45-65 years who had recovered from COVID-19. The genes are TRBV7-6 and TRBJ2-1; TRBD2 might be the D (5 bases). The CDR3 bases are TGTGCCAGCAGCTCACTGGTGGCTAGCCTCAATGAGCAGTTCTTC. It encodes CASSSLVASLNEQFF.